The clone carrying this T cell receptor (beta chain) appeared many times. This entry is derived from a study of T cells in Graves' hyperthyroidism and ophthalmopathy. Study as a whole: Before any treatment, at initial diagnosis, peripheral blood was collected.

Stability of Graves' hyperthyroidism was defined as absent ophthalmopathy progression within 18 months. Uncontrolled infection, other autoimmune disease, pregnancy or lactation barred patients from enrollment. Thyroid ultrasound, orbital computed tomography, clinical symptoms, and serum thyroxine and TRAb underpinned diagnoses. Amplified regions were TCR beta CDR3 sequences from RNA transcripts. The TCR CDR3 first-round RT-PCR relied on the HTBI primer set. Each CDR3 protein is one row after TCRdb ran MiXCR on the multiplex PCR reads. This table has approximately 710,000 distinct CDR3 sequences, 17% appearing once. The CDR3 consists of 16 residues. V lost 4 bases, J lost 5 bases, and 11 bases stayed unmatched. CDR1 is MDHEN, CDR2 SYDVKM, per germline.

The sample taken for sequencing was blood. The chain links TRBV28 to TRBJ2-1; TRBD2 agrees at 7 bases. This receptor was identified in a man in his fifties or sixties with Graves' hyperthyroidism. The CDR3 coding sequence is TGTGCCAGCAGTTCTGTTCCGGGAGGAAGGCACAATGAGCAGTTCTTC. This sequence encodes CASSSVPGGRHNEQFF.